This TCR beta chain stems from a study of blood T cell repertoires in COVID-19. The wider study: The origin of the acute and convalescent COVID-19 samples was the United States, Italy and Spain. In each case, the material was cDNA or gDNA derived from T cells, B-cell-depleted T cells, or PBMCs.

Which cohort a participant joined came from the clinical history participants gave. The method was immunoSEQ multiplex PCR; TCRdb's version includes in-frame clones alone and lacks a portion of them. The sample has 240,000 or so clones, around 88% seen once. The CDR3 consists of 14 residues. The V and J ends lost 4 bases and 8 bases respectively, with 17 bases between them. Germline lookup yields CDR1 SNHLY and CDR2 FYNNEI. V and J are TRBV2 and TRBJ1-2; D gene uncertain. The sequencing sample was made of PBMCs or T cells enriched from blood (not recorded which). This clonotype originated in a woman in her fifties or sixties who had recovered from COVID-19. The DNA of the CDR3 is TGTGCCAGCAGTGCAACGTACACCGCGGGAGGCTACACCTTC. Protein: CASSATYTAGGYTF.